Presented here are 27 T cell receptor beta chains from one specimen sequenced in a study of T-cell memory formation after mild COVID-19. One entry per CDR3 protein results from TCRdb running MiXCR on the 5' RACE reads. This sample yields 500,000 to 550,000 distinct CDR3 sequences, of which about 20% are seen a single time; approximately 12% belongs to the top ten. Sequencing used PBMCs or a T cell subset sorted from them (not recorded which). The receptors stem from an adult woman who had mild COVID-19 (a few samples of this study predate the infection). Cell type and time point are not known.

The rearrangement links TRBV4-1 to TRBJ2-3; the match to TRBD2 covers 11 bases. Losses at the gene ends were 1 base for V and 0 bases for J; bases not matched to a gene: 9. The CDR3 extends over 19 amino acids. Germline CDR1 is MGHRA and CDR2 is YSYEKL. CDR3 coding DNA: TGCGCCAGCAGCCAAGTAATGTGGCGACTAGCGGGAAGCACAGATACGCAGTATTTT. Translated: CASSQVMWRLAGSTDTQYF.

Only a few counts were recorded for this clonotype. The chain uses TRBV12-3 or TRBV12-4 and TRBJ1-1; no definite D call. V lost 6 bases and J lost 0, with 11 bases in between. CDR3 length: 14 residues. CDR3 sequence reads: CASRPTTVNTEAFF. The CDR3 nucleotides are TGTGCCAGCAGGCCTACCACTGTGAACACTGAAGCTTTCTTT.

The chain couples TRBV9 to TRBJ1-1; TRBD1 agrees at 8 bases. The germline CDR1 and CDR2 sequences are SGDLS and YYNGEE. This CDR3 region has 15 residues. J lost 4 bases, V lost 3 bases, and 8 bases had no gene match. The DNA of the CDR3 is TGTGCCAGCAGCGCGAGACAGGGGTGGGCCACTGAAGCTTTCTTT. It translates to CASSARQGWATEAFF.

This clonotype was detected a few times. This chain joins TRBV7-3 and TRBJ2-1, with D possibly called TRBD1 or TRBD2 (5 bases each). Germline loops: CDR1 SGHTA, CDR2 FQGTGA. The CDR3 spans 13 residues. The ends were cut back, 5 bases at V and 6 bases at J, with 11 bases in the middle. As DNA, the CDR3 is TGTGCCAGCAGCAAACGGGACGCCAATGAGCAGTTCTTC. Encoded protein: CASSKRDANEQFF.

This clonotype was seen a handful of times. V gene TRBV7-9 combines with J gene TRBJ1-1; D ambiguous. The CDR3 has 15 residues. Germline V gene sequence: CDR1 SEHNR, CDR2 FQNEAQ (reference sequence). V dropped 0 bases and J dropped 1 base, with 9 bases sitting between them. The CDR3 protein is CASSLARLKNTEAFF. CDR3 in DNA: TGTGCCAGCAGCTTAGCGCGGCTTAAGAACACTGAAGCTTTCTTT. The full variable domain, completed using reference TRBV7-9 and TRBJ1-1, is DTGVSQNPRHKITKRGQNVTFRCDPISEHNRLYWYRQTLGQGPEFLTYFQNEAQLEKSRLLSDRFSAERPKGSFSTLEIQRTEQGDSAMYLCASSLARLKNTEAFFGQGTRLTVV.

The chain joins TRBV6-2 or TRBV6-3 to TRBJ1-5, with D uncertain. Germline loops: CDR1 MNHEY, CDR2 SVGEGT. V lost 3 bases and J lost 7, with 13 bases in between. This CDR3 is built from 14 residues. The CDR3 region is CASSYTPVGQPQHF. The CDR3 DNA sequence: TGTGCCAGCAGTTATACTCCGGTTGGGCAGCCCCAGCATTTT.

This clonotype was recorded a few times. As DNA, the CDR3 is TGCGCCAGCAGCTTGGATACAGGGGGCAATCAGCCCCAGCATTTT. Its protein is CASSLDTGGNQPQHF. V usage is TRBV5-1 and J usage is TRBJ1-5; 7 bases match TRBD1. J lost 2 bases, V lost 0 bases, and 2 bases had no gene match. CDR1 is SGHRS, CDR2 YFSETQ, per germline. The CDR3 extends over 15 amino acids.

The chain couples TRBV19 to TRBJ1-1, with D uncertain. Trimming cost V 7 bases and J 7 bases, with 19 bases left between them. The CDR3 runs 14 residues. CDR1 and CDR2 from the germline V gene are LNHDA and SQIVND (reference sequence). In DNA, the CDR3 is TGTGCCAGTACCAAGGCTCGGGGAGTCGGTGAAGCTTTCTTT. Translated: CASTKARGVGEAFF.

The chain links TRBV5-1 to TRBJ2-3; D unresolved. This CDR3 spans 15 amino acids. The V gene's germline CDR1 is SGHRS and CDR2 YFSETQ. Trimming shortened V by 2 bases and J by 1 base, and 11 bases separated the two germline ends. The CDR3 reads CASSLRQPRTDTQYF. The CDR3 coding sequence is TGCGCCAGCAGCTTACGTCAACCTCGCACAGATACGCAGTATTTT.

CDR3 region: CASSLPRDAGTDTQYF. For the CDR3, the DNA is TGCGCCAGCAGCTTGCCAAGGGACGCCGGCACAGATACGCAGTATTTT. The chain is built from TRBV5-1 and TRBJ2-3; D is possibly TRBD1 or TRBD2 (5 bases each). V shed 1 base and J shed 1 base, with 13 bases lying between them. The CDR3 has 16 amino acids. Germline CDR1 SGHRS, CDR2 YFSETQ.

In this sample, this clonotype turned up a few times. The rearrangement joins TRBV7-2 to TRBJ2-1, with 12 bases that match TRBD2. Germline values: CDR1 SGHTA, CDR2 FQGNSA. The junction had 10 bases not matched to a gene; V was cut back by 5 bases and J by 14 bases. CDR3 length: 14 residues. In DNA form, the CDR3 reads TGTGCCAGCAGCCCTCGGACTAGCGGGATTGGGAAGTTCTTC. This gives the protein CASSPRTSGIGKFF.

This clonotype was counted a few times. The chain combines TRBV7-8 with TRBJ2-7, with a weak D call TRBD1 (6 bases). Germline CDR1 and CDR2: SGHVS and FQNEAQ. Trimming cost V 5 bases and J 0 bases, with 11 bases left between them. This CDR3 has 14 residues. CDR3 sequence (DNA): TGTGCCAGCAGCCTAGGACAGTACTCCTACGAGCAGTACTTC. It codes for CASSLGQYSYEQYF.

This clonotype has just one count. V and J are TRBV7-2 and TRBJ2-3; a possible D gene is TRBD2 (7 bases). The V gene's germline CDR1 is SGHTA and CDR2 FQGNSA. The CDR3 is made up of 14 amino acids. V lost 3 bases and J 7 bases, leaving 14 bases between the germline ends. The chain's CDR3 is CASSLMKGGYTQYF. DNA of the CDR3: TGTGCCAGCAGCTTGATGAAGGGGGGGTATACGCAGTATTTT. The variable domain in full, completed from reference TRBV7-2 and TRBJ2-3, reads GAGVSQSPSNKVTEKGKDVELRCDPISGHTALYWYRQSLGQGLEFLIYFQGNSAPDKSGLPSDRFSAERTGGSVSTLTIQRTQQEDSAVYLCASSLMKGGYTQYFGPGTRLTVL.

Only a few counts were recorded for this clonotype. The V gene is TRBV19, the J gene TRBJ2-1; tentative D call: TRBD1 (6 bases). CDR3 length: 15 amino acids. Germline V gene data show CDR1 as LNHDA and CDR2 as SQIVND (reference sequence). The V end lost 2 bases, the J end lost 6 bases, and 14 bases lay between the germline ends. CDR3 bases: TGTGCCAGTAGTATAAGGGGGAGACTTGGCAATGAGCAGTTCTTC. This gives the protein CASSIRGRLGNEQFF.

This rearrangement joins TRBV5-1 to TRBJ1-4; weak D call: TRBD1 (5 bases). From germline, CDR1 is SGHRS and CDR2 YFSETQ. The CDR3 totals 15 residues. Trimming left V 4 bases short and J 5 bases short, with 15 bases between. The CDR3: CASSPDGGRNEKLFF. CDR3 DNA: TGCGCCAGCAGCCCTGACGGGGGGAGGAATGAAAAACTGTTTTTT.

The chain recombines TRBV29-1 with TRBJ2-1; D is unresolved. The CDR3 has 10 residues. Germline CDR1 and CDR2: SQVTM and ANQGSEA. V was cut by 4 bases and J by 9 bases, with 7 bases left in between. The DNA for the CDR3 is TGCAGCGTTGCAGCAATTGAGCAGTTCTTC. The encoded protein is CSVAAIEQFF.

The chain is built from TRBV9 and TRBJ1-2, with D tentatively TRBD1 (5 bases). Germline assignment: CDR1 SGDLS and CDR2 YYNGEE. The CDR3 is 14 amino acids. The ends were cut back, 0 bases at V and 4 bases at J, with 10 bases in the middle. Here the CDR3 reads CASSVDAGGYGYTF. CDR3 DNA sequence: TGTGCCAGCAGCGTAGATGCGGGGGGCTATGGCTACACCTTC.

The rearrangement uses TRBV6-2 or TRBV6-3 and TRBJ1-2; D call uncertain. Germline V gives CDR1 MNHEY, CDR2 SVGEGT. Trimming removed 8 bases at V and 5 bases at J, with 18 bases between. The CDR3 length is 14 residues. The CDR3 region is CASGPSKGGYGYTF. CDR3 DNA sequence: TGTGCCAGCGGCCCATCGAAGGGAGGGTATGGCTACACCTTC.

This clonotype was seen more than once but under ten times. CDR3 protein: CASSLRTGHEQYF. The DNA of the CDR3 is TGTGCCAGCAGCTTGCGGACGGGCCACGAGCAGTACTTC. The chain has TRBV7-9 and TRBJ2-7; no clear D. Germline-derived CDR1 and CDR2 are SEHNR and FQNEAQ (reference sequence). The V and J ends lost 3 bases and 5 bases respectively, with 11 bases between them. This CDR3 is 13 amino acids long. Looking up the rest from reference TRBV7-9 and TRBJ2-7 gives the full variable domain: DTGVSQNPRHKITKRGQNVTFRCDPISEHNRLYWYRQTLGQGPEFLTYFQNEAQLEKSRLLSDRFSAERPKGSFSTLEIQRTEQGDSAMYLCASSLRTGHEQYFGPGTRLTVT.

The rearrangement links TRBV27 to TRBJ2-2, with 7 bases identical to TRBD1. J lost 6 bases, V lost 5 bases, and 9 bases had no gene match. The CDR3 runs 15 residues. Germline V gene sequence: CDR1 MNHEY, CDR2 SMNVEV (reference sequence). The CDR3 here is CASSLDRTGAGELFF. DNA of the CDR3: TGTGCCAGCAGTCTGGACAGGACCGGGGCCGGGGAGCTGTTTTTT.

This clonotype was seen more than once but under ten times. The chain joins TRBV5-1 to TRBJ2-1, with a tentative D call TRBD1 (7 bases). V was cut by 0 bases and J by 3 bases, with 13 bases left in between. The CDR3 sequence is 16 residues long. CDR1 is SGHRS, CDR2 YFSETQ, per germline. In DNA form, the CDR3 reads TGCGCCAGCAGCTTGGCAGGGGGGAGCGTCTACAATGAGCAGTTCTTC. Translating it yields CASSLAGGSVYNEQFF.

This clonotype was recorded a few times. The chain has TRBV3-1 and TRBJ2-2; D is undetermined. CDR1 and CDR2 (germline): LGHDT, YNNKEL (reference sequence). V lost 0 bases, J lost 3 bases, and 14 bases lay in between. The CDR3 length is 17 residues. The CDR3 DNA follows: TGTGCCAGCAGCCAAGATTCGGGCAGGAGAGACACCGGGGAGCTGTTTTTT. It yields the protein CASSQDSGRRDTGELFF.

CDR3 in amino acids: CASSPTDSGYGYTF. For the CDR3, the DNA is TGTGCCAGCAGTCCCACCGACAGCGGCTATGGCTACACCTTC. The chain is built from TRBV3-1 and TRBJ1-2; possibly TRBD1 for D (5 bases). The germline V gene has CDR1 LGHDT and CDR2 YNNKEL (reference sequence). The CDR3 extends over 14 amino acids. Deletions cut 6 bases from V and 4 bases from J, with 15 bases between.

This clonotype was seen a handful of times. This chain connects TRBV12-3 or TRBV12-4 to TRBJ2-5; TRBD2 matches 12 bases. Losses at the gene ends were 4 bases for V and 4 bases for J; bases not matched to a gene: 13. This CDR3 is 18 amino acids long. The CDR3 nucleotides read TGTGCCAGCAGTTCCGACTTCCGCCTAGCGGGAGGGGGAGAGACCCAGTACTTC. The encoded protein is CASSSDFRLAGGGETQYF.

This clonotype occurred a few times. The CDR3 loop reads CSVEDHRATARETQYF. CDR3 bases: TGCAGCGTTGAAGACCACAGGGCAACCGCGAGGGAGACCCAGTACTTC. V usage is TRBV29-1 and J usage is TRBJ2-5, with D tentatively TRBD1 (6 bases). Germline V gene data show CDR1 as SQVTM and CDR2 as ANQGSEA. With 0 bases removed from V and 5 bases from J, the gap between germline ends came to 19 bases. This CDR3 contains 16 residues.

The J gene is TRBJ2-2, the V gene TRBV24-1; D uncertain. Deletions cut 3 bases from V and 5 bases from J, with 12 bases between. The CDR3 consists of 15 residues. In germline, CDR1 is KGHDR, CDR2 SFDVKD. The chain's CDR3 is CATSDPRARTGELFF. The CDR3 DNA sequence: TGTGCCACCAGTGATCCTAGGGCTCGGACCGGGGAGCTGTTTTTT.

Concerning this clonotype itself: Mismatch with germline at one junction end may stem from a read error. The gene calls are TRBV6-5 and TRBJ2-5; 13 bases line up with TRBD2. CDR1 and CDR2 (germline): MNHEY, SVGAGI. The CDR3 is made up of 14 amino acids. The CDR3 loop reads CASSSGTSGMGVDF. The CDR3 coding sequence is TGTGCCAGCAGTTCCGGGACTAGCGGGATGGGGGTGGACTTC.